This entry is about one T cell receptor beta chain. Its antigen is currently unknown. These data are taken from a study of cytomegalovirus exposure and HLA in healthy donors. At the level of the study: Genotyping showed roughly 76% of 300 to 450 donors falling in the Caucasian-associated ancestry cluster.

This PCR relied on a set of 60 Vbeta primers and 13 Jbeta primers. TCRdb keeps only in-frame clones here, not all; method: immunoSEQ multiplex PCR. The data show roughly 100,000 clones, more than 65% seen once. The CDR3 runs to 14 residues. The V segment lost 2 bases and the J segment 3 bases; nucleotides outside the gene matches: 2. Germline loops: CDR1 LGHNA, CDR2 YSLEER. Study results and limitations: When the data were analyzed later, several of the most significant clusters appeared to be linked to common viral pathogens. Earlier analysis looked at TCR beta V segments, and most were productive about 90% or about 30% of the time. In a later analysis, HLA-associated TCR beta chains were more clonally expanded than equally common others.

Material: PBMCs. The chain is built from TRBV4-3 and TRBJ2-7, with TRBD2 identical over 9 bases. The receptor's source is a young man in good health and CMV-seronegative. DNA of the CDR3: TGCGCCAGCAGCCAAACGACTAGCGGCTACGAGCAGTACTTC. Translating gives CASSQTTSGYEQYF.